The present T cell receptor beta chain was sequenced within a study of T cells in Graves' hyperthyroidism and ophthalmopathy. Uncontrolled infection, other autoimmune disease, pregnancy and lactation each barred patients from inclusion. Clinical symptoms, serum thyroxine, TRAb, thyroid ultrasound and orbital computed tomography informed diagnoses. For this clonotype: What it recognizes is unknown.

Amplification yielded TCR beta CDR3 regions, with RNA transcripts as the source. First-round RT-PCR of the TCR CDR3 relied on the HTBI primer set. TCRdb used MiXCR to reprocess the multiplex PCR reads, holding one entry per CDR3 protein. The profile covers under 700,000 distinct CDR3 sequences, with roughly 50% appearing a single time and about 8.2% taken by the ten largest. Germline V gives CDR1 SNHLY, CDR2 FYNNEI. J was trimmed by 7 bases and V by 6 bases; bases with no gene match: 4. The CDR3 is 13 amino acids. Findings and limits, study-wide: Researchers found most expanded thyroid clonotypes above 0.001 in blood as well. A median around 5.9 months before onset, the model predicted ophthalmopathy.

This receptor was taken from a woman aged 18-35 years with Graves' hyperthyroidism. The gene calls are TRBV2 and TRBJ2-7; 12 nucleotides agree with TRBD2. The sequencing input was peripheral blood or thyroid tissue (not recorded which). In nucleotides, the CDR3 is TGTGCCAGCAGCGTAGGACTAGCGGGGGAGCAGTACTTC. This translates into CASSVGLAGEQYF. Filled out from reference TRBV2 and TRBJ2-7, the complete variable domain reads EPEVTQTPSHQVTQMGQEVILRCVPISNHLYFYWYRQILGQKVEFLVSFYNNEISEKSEIFDDQFSVERPDGSNFTLKIRSTKLEDSAMYFCASSVGLAGEQYFGPGTRLTVT.